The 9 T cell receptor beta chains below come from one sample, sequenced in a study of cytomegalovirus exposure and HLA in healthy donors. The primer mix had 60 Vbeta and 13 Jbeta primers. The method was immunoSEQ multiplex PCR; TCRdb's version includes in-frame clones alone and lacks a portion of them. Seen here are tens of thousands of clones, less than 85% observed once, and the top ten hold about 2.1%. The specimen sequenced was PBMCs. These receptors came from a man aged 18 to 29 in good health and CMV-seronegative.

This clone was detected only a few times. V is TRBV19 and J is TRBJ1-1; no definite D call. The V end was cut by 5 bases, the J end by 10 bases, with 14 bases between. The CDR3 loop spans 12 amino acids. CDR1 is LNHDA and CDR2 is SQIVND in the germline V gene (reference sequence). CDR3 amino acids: CASSRLGLTAFF. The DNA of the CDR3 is TGTGCCAGTAGTCGGCTAGGATTAACAGCTTTCTTT.

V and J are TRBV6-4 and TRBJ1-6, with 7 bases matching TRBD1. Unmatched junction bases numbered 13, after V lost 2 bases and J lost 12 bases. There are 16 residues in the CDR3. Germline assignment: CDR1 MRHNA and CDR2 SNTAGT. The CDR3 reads CASSDPGTALEGPLHF. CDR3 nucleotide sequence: TGTGCCAGCAGTGACCCGGGGACAGCCCTGGAGGGACCCCTCCACTTT.

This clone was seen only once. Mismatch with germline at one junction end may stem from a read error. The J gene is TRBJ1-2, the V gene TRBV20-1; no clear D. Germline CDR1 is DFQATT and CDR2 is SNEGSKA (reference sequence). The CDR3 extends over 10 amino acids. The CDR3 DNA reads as TGCAGTGCAACTAAATATGGCTACACCTTC. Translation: CSATKYGYTF.

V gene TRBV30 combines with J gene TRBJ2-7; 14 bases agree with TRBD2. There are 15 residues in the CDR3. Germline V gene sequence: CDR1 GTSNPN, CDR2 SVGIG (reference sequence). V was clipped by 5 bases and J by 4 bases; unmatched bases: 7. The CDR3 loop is CAWGTSGGLVYEQYF. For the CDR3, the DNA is TGTGCCTGGGGGACTAGCGGGGGCCTTGTATACGAGCAGTACTTC.

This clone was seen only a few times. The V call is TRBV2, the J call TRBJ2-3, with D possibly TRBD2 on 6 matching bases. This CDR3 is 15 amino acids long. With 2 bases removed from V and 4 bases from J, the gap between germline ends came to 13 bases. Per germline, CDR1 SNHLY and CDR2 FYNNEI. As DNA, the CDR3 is TGTGCCAGCAGTGAACGGGAGTACGGTGCAGATACGCAGTATTTT. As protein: CASSEREYGADTQYF.

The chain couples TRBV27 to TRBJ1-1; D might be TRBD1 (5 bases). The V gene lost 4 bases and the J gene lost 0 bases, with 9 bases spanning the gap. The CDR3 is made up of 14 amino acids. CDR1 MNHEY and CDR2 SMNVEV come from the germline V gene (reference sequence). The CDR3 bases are TGTGCCAGCAGTTGGGCAGGGATGAACACTGAAGCTTTCTTT. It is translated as CASSWAGMNTEAFF.

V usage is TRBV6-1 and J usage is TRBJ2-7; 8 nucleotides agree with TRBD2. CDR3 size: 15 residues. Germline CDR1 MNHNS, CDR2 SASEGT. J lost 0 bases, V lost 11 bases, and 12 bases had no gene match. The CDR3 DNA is TGTGCCTCCCACCCCGGACTAGCCCGCTCCTACGAGCAGTACTTC. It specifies CASHPGLARSYEQYF.

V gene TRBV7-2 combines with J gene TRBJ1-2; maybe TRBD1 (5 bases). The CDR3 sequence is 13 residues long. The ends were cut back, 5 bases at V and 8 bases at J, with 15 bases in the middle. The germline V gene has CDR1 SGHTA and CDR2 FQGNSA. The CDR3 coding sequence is TGTGCCAGCAGCCGTTACGGGGGTGGCGGCTACACCTTC. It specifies CASSRYGGGGYTF.

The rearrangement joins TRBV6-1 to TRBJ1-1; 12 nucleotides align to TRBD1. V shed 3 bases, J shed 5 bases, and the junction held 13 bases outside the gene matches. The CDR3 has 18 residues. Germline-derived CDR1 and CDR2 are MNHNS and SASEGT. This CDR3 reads CASSEYWDRGLAGTEAFF. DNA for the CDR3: TGTGCCAGCAGTGAGTACTGGGACAGGGGGCTCGCTGGAACTGAAGCTTTCTTT.